Below, 21 T cell receptor beta chains from the same sample are listed, as sequenced in a study of response to subunit inactivated influenza vaccine. Via MiXCR, TCRdb re-called the RT-PCR reads, giving one row per CDR3 protein. The table lists some 520,000 distinct CDR3 sequences, approximately 15% of them singletons. The sample consisted of CD4+ T cells sorted from PBMCs, taken less than 30 months after vaccination. Source of these receptors: a man between 50 and 69 years old who received an inactivated influenza vaccine.

The chain recombines TRBV21-1 with TRBJ2-2. TRBV21-1 is noted as a pseudogene. The CDR3 is made up of 15 amino acids. CDR3 in amino acids: CASSKERTGTGELFF. CDR3 bases: TGTGCCAGCAGCAAAGAGAGAACCGGCACCGGGGAGCTGTTTTTT.

The chain joins TRBV6-1 to TRBJ2-3, with D possibly TRBD1 on 6 matching bases. Germline-derived CDR1 and CDR2 are MNHNS and SASEGT. The CDR3 has 15 residues. V dropped 5 bases and J dropped 1 base, with 13 bases sitting between them. The CDR3 loop is CASSRTRTGTDTQYF. The CDR3 DNA is TGTGCCAGCAGTAGGACCCGGACAGGCACAGATACGCAGTATTTT.

The table lists this clonotype with many counts. The chain employs TRBV28 and TRBJ2-3, with D tentatively TRBD1 or TRBD2 (7 bases each). The V end was cut by 1 base, the J end by 3 bases, with 20 bases between. This CDR3 is built from 18 residues. Germline V CDR1 and CDR2: MDHEN, SYDVKM. DNA of the CDR3: TGTGCCAGCAGTTTATTGATCCCCGACAGGGAGGGGACAGATACGCAGTATTTT. Translated, it gives CASSLLIPDREGTDTQYF.

This clonotype was picked up a small number of times. CDR3 sequence reads: CASSLRDLTDTQYF. CDR3 DNA sequence: TGTGCCAGCAGCCTCCGGGACCTCACAGATACGCAGTATTTT. This chain links TRBV28 with TRBJ2-3; D assignment may be TRBD1 or TRBD2 (5 bases each). This CDR3 has 14 residues. From germline, CDR1 is MDHEN and CDR2 SYDVKM. The V gene lost 6 bases and the J gene lost 2 bases, with 12 bases spanning the gap.

The genes are TRBV7-2 and TRBJ2-7; TRBD2 might be the D (6 bases). V lost 1 base, J lost 2 bases, and 12 bases lay in between. This CDR3 is 15 amino acids long. From germline, CDR1 is SGHTA and CDR2 FQGNSA. In DNA, the CDR3 is TGTGCCAGCAGCTTAGGTCGGGAGCCGGCCTACGAGCAGTACTTC. Its translation is CASSLGREPAYEQYF.

The rearrangement uses TRBV6-1 and TRBJ2-7; 8 positions agree with TRBD1. V lost 6 bases and J lost 2; bases outside the gene matches: 6. CDR1 is MNHNS and CDR2 is SASEGT in the germline V gene. The CDR3 extends over 14 amino acids. The CDR3 DNA reads TGTGCCAGCAGCCGACAGGGGACGACCTACGAGCAGTACTTC. The encoded protein is CASSRQGTTYEQYF.

Ten or more counts support this clonotype. The J gene is TRBJ2-1, the V gene TRBV10-3, with 10 bases that match TRBD2. The trim removed 8 bases at V and 5 bases at J, leaving 6 bases unmatched. This CDR3 is 14 amino acids long. Germline-derived CDR1 and CDR2 are ENHRY and SYGVKD. CDR3 nucleotides: TGTGCCATCGAAGCGGGGGGGAGAAACAATGAGCAGTTCTTC. Translated, it gives CAIEAGGRNNEQFF.

In DNA, the CDR3 is TGCGCCAGCAGTGAGGGGGCGTCTGGCACAGATACGCAGTATTTT. It translates to CASSEGASGTDTQYF. The chain employs TRBV10-2 and TRBJ2-3; a weak D match, TRBD1 (5 bases). This CDR3 is 15 amino acids long. Germline lookup yields CDR1 WSHSY and CDR2 SAAADI. V lost 2 bases and J 1 base, leaving 10 bases between the germline ends.

This clonotype occurred a few times. The genes are TRBV6-5 and TRBJ2-2; possible D gene TRBD1, 6 bases. Trimming took 0 bases from V and 5 from J, leaving 7 bases between them. CDR1 and CDR2 from the germline V gene are MNHEY and SVGAGI. This CDR3 region has 14 residues. The CDR3 DNA reads as TGTGCCAGCAGTTACTCTAGGGGGACCGGGGAGCTGTTTTTT. Translation gives CASSYSRGTGELFF.

The genes are TRBV9 and TRBJ2-3; D unclear. CDR1 SGDLS and CDR2 YYNGEE come from the germline V gene. The CDR3 has 15 residues. V was clipped by 3 bases and J by 2 bases, with 13 bases between them. CDR3 coding DNA: TGTGCCAGCAGCGACCGAATAGGAACCACAGATACGCAGTATTTT. It is translated as CASSDRIGTTDTQYF.

This clonotype was detected many times. This sequence joins TRBV2 and TRBJ2-7; 9 bases line up with TRBD1. Germline assignment: CDR1 SNHLY and CDR2 FYNNEI. This CDR3 comprises 14 residues. The trim removed 5 bases at V and 2 bases at J, leaving 4 bases unmatched. The CDR3 nucleotides are TGTGCCAGCAGTTCTCGACAGGGGGCCTACGAGCAGTACTTC. This sequence encodes CASSSRQGAYEQYF. Full variable domain (remainder filled in from reference TRBV2 and TRBJ2-7): EPEVTQTPSHQVTQMGQEVILRCVPISNHLYFYWYRQILGQKVEFLVSFYNNEISEKSEIFDDQFSVERPDGSNFTLKIRSTKLEDSAMYFCASSSRQGAYEQYFGPGTRLTVT.

The chain employs TRBV20-1 and TRBJ1-1; no definite D call. Between the trimmed V and J ends, which lost 7 bases and 3 bases, there was a span of 9 bases. Germline lookup yields CDR1 DFQATT and CDR2 SNEGSKA (reference sequence). This CDR3 comprises 11 residues. CDR3 sequence reads: CSVEQHTEAFF. CDR3 nucleotides: TGCAGTGTGGAACAGCACACTGAAGCTTTCTTT.

At least ten counts were recorded for this clonotype. This chain uses TRBV4-1 with TRBJ1-1, with D hard to call. The CDR3 is made up of 14 amino acids. V was shortened by 5 bases and J by 0 bases, with 10 bases between the two germline ends. Germline assignment: CDR1 MGHRA and CDR2 YSYEKL. The CDR3 DNA follows: TGCGCCAGCAGCGGTCGGACGGTGAACACTGAAGCTTTCTTT. It encodes CASSGRTVNTEAFF.

This clonotype was seen a handful of times. The chain uses TRBV20-1 and TRBJ1-1; D uncertain. Germline-derived CDR1 and CDR2 are DFQATT and SNEGSKA (reference sequence). V was pared by 0 bases and J by 0 bases, with 5 bases between. The CDR3 has 13 residues. CDR3: CSARDDVNTEAFF. The CDR3 DNA is TGCAGTGCTAGAGATGACGTGAACACTGAAGCTTTCTTT.

The CDR3 sequence is CASSFSQGNTEAFF. The CDR3 DNA reads as TGCGCCAGCAGCTTCTCGCAGGGAAACACTGAAGCTTTCTTT. This rearrangement joins TRBV5-1 to TRBJ1-1; D may be TRBD1 (5 bases). This CDR3 is 14 amino acids long. Germline V gives CDR1 SGHRS, CDR2 YFSETQ. The V end was cut by 2 bases, the J end by 2 bases, with 10 bases between.

The rearrangement joins TRBV19 to TRBJ2-3; the D gene is possibly TRBD1 (6 bases). The CDR3 contains 14 residues. From germline, CDR1 is LNHDA and CDR2 SQIVND (reference sequence). With 6 bases removed from V and 2 bases from J, the gap between germline ends came to 12 bases. The CDR3 protein is CASREDSFTDTQYF. CDR3 in DNA: TGTGCCAGTAGGGAGGACAGTTTCACAGATACGCAGTATTTT.

This chain joins TRBV20-1 and TRBJ2-2, with a possible D match to TRBD2 (6 bases). From germline, CDR1 is DFQATT and CDR2 SNEGSKA (reference sequence). The CDR3 is 16 amino acids. V shed 3 bases and J shed 3 bases, with 17 bases lying between them. CDR3 nucleotide sequence: TGCAGTGCTAGCGGGCATCGGGAGTTCGACACCGGGGAGCTGTTTTTT. It translates to CSASGHREFDTGELFF.

The rearrangement links TRBV20-1 to TRBJ2-3; D not certain. V was cut by 0 bases and J by 0 bases, with 10 bases left in between. This CDR3 region has 15 residues. Germline CDR1 reads DFQATT; CDR2 reads SNEGSKA (reference sequence). The chain's CDR3 is CSARDRYSSTDTQYF. CDR3 bases: TGCAGTGCTAGAGATCGGTACTCTAGCACAGATACGCAGTATTTT.

This clonotype was counted a few times. This chain links TRBV7-9 with TRBJ2-1; the D gene is possibly TRBD2 (6 bases). The V and J ends lost 2 bases and 1 base respectively, with 12 bases between them. Per germline, CDR1 SEHNR and CDR2 FQNEAQ (reference sequence). The CDR3 totals 16 residues. The CDR3 loop is CASSLRRGASYNEQFF. CDR3 coding DNA: TGTGCCAGCAGCTTAAGGCGGGGCGCGTCCTACAATGAGCAGTTCTTC.

The CDR3 nucleotides are TGTGCCAGCAGCTCCAGGGCGGGGACGCAGTATTTT. Its translation: CASSSRAGTQYF. The genes are TRBV7-9 and TRBJ2-3; D is perhaps TRBD2 (6 bases). Trimming took off 4 bases at V and 9 bases at J, with 11 bases between the two ends. This CDR3 has 12 residues. CDR1 SEHNR and CDR2 FQNEAQ come from the germline V gene (reference sequence).

Worth noting for this clonotype: Relative to the germline gene, one junction end is altered; a read error may explain this. J is TRBJ2-4 and V is TRBV28; D might be TRBD2 (5 bases). From germline, CDR1 is MDHEN and CDR2 SYDVKM. The CDR3 is 15 residues long. The CDR3 protein is CASTLLRGAENIQYF. The CDR3 DNA reads TGTGCCAGCACCCTGCTTCGGGGAGCCGAAAACATTCAGTACTTC.